This entry describes one T cell receptor beta chain. Using immunoSEQ multiplex PCR, the repertoire was profiled, and TCRdb retains in-frame clones only, with some absent. The sample carries roughly 53,000 clones, roughly 80% recorded once. These data come from a study of blood T cell repertoires in COVID-19. Study-wide background: The cDNA or gDNA used as material had been derived from T cells, B-cell-depleted T cells, or PBMCs.

Trimming cost V 2 bases and J 13 bases; bases outside gene matches: 3. This CDR3 spans 12 amino acids. Sequencing was done on a sample of peripheral blood. This receptor was taken from a man aged 65 to 79 with active COVID-19. The chain recombines TRBV12-3 or TRBV12-4 with TRBJ1-1; 11 nucleotides agree with TRBD1. Written as DNA, the CDR3 is TGTGCCAGCAGTTTAATGGACAGGGGGCTTTTCTTT. Translation gives CASSLMDRGLFF.